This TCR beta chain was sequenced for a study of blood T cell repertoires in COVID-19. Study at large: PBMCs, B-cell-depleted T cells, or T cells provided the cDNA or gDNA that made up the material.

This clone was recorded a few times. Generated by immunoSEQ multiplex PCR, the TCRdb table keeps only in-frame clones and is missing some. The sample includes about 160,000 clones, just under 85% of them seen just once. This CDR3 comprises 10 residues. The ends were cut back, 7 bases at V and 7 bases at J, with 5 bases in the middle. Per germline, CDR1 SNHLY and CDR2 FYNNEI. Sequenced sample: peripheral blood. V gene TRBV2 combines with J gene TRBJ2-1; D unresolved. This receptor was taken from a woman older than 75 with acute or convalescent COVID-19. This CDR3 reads CASITNEQFF. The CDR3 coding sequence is TGTGCCAGCATTACAAATGAGCAGTTCTTC.